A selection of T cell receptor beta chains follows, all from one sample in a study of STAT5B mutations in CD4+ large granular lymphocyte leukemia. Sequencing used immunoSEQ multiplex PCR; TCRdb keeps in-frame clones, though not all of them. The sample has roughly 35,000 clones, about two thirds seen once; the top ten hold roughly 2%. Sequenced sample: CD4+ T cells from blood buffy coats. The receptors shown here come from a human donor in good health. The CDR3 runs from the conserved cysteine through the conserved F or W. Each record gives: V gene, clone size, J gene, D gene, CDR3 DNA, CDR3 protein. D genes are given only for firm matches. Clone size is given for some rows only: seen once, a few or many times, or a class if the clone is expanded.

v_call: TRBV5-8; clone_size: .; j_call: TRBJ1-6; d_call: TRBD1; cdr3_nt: TGTGCCAGCAGTCAGGGGGTAGCCACTTCACCCCTCCACTTT; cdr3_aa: CASSQGVATSPLHF
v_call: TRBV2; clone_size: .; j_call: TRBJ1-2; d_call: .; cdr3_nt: TGTGCCAGCGCCCCAGGGCAGAACTATGGCTACACCTTC; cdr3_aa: CASAPGQNYGYTF
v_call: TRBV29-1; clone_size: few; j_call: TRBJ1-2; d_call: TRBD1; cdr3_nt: TGCAGCGTCCTGACAGGGCCAAACTATGGCTACACCTTC; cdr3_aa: CSVLTGPNYGYTF
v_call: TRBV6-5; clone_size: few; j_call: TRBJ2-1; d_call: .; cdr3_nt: TGTGCCAGCCGTAACCACCAGAACACCTACAATGAGCAGTTCTTC; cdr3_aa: CASRNHQNTYNEQFF
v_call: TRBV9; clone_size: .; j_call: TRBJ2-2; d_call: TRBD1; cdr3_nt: TGTGCCAGCAGTCGTCAGGGGGCCGGGGAGCTGTTTTTT; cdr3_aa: CASSRQGAGELFF
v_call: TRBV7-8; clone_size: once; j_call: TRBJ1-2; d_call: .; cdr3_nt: TGTGCCAGCAGCCCATCTGGAGGGAATGGCTACACCTTC; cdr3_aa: CASSPSGGNGYTF
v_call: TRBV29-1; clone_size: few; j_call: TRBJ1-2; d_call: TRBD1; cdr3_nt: TGCAGCGCTGGACAGGGGATCGTATACACCTTC; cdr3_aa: CSAGQGIVYTF
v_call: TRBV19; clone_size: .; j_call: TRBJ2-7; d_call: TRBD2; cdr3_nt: TGTGCCACCCGCCGGGCCCCCGGGACTAGCGGGACCTACGAGCAGTACTTC; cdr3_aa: CATRRAPGTSGTYEQYF
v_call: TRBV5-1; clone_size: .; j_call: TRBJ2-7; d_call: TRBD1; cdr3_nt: TGCGCCAGCGGAACCGGGACAGGGGGATCCGAGCAGTACTTC; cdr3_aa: CASGTGTGGSEQYF
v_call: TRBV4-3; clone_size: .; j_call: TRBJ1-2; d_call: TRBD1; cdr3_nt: TGCGCCAGCAGCCAAGGACTGGACAGGGGATATGGCTACACCTTC; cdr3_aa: CASSQGLDRGYGYTF
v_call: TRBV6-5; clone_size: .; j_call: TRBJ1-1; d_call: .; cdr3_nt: TGTGCCAGCAGTTACGTACAAGTATCCACTGAAGCTTTCTTT; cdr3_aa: CASSYVQVSTEAFF
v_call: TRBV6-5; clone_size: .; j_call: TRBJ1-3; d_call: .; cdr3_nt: TGTGCCAGCAGCGGGGGAGAGAGCTCTGGAAACACCATATATTTT; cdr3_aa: CASSGGESSGNTIYF
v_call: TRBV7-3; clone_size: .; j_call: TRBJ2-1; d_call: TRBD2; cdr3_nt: TGTGCCAGCAGCTTAAGGGCTAGCGGGGCGAATGAGCAGTTCTTC; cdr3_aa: CASSLRASGANEQFF
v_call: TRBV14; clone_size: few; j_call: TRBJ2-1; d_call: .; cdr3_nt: TGTGCCAGCAGCCAAGATGTGGGACAGCAGTTCTTC; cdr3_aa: CASSQDVGQQFF
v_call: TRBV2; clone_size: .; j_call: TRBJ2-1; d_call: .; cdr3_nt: TGTGCCAGCAGGGACGACACGGATGGGAATGAGCAGTTCTTC; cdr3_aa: CASRDDTDGNEQFF
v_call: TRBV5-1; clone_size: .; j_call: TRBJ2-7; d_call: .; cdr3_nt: TGCGCCAGCAGCTTGGAGGGGTACGAGCAGTACTTC; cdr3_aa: CASSLEGYEQYF
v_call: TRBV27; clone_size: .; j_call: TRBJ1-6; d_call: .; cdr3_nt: TGTGCCAGCAGTTTATCTGCCCCCCGGGGGGCGACGGATTCACCCCTCCACTTT; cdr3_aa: CASSLSAPRGATDSPLHF
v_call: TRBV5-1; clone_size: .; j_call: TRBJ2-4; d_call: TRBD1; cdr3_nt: TGCGCCAGCAGTCCCAGACAGGGGGAAAACATTCAGTACTTC; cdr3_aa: CASSPRQGENIQYF
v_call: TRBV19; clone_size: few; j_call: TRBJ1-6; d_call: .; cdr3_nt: TGTGCCAGTAGTAGTGGCGATAGCTCCTATAATTCACCCCTCCACTTT; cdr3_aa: CASSSGDSSYNSPLHF
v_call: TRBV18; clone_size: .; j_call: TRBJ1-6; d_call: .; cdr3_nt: TGTGCCAGCTCACCTAACAGCGGGAATTCACCCCTCCACTTT; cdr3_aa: CASSPNSGNSPLHF
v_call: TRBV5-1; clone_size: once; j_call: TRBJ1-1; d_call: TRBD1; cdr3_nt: TGCGCCAGCAGCTTCGGGACAGGAGGCATGAACACTGAAGCTTTCTTT; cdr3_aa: CASSFGTGGMNTEAFF
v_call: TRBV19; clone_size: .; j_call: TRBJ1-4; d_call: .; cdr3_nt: TGTGCCAGTAGTCACCGGGTTCCACAGGAAAAACTGTTTTTT; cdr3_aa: CASSHRVPQEKLFF
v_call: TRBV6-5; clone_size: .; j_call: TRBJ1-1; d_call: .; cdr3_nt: TGTGCCAGCAGTTCCCTCATGAACACTGAAGCTTTCTTT; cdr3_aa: CASSSLMNTEAFF
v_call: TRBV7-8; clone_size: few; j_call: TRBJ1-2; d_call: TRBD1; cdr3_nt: TGTGCCAGCAGCCGAGGGACAGGGGACGGCTACACCTTC; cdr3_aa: CASSRGTGDGYTF
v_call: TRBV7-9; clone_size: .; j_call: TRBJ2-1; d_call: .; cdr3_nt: TGTGCCAGCAGCTTAGGGTTTGAGCGGGCCCTTCTCGAGCAGTTCTTC; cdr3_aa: CASSLGFERALLEQFF
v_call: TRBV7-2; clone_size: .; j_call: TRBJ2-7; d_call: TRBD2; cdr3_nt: TGTGCCAGCAGCTACAGTCCGGGGCTAGCGGGGGCCCAGTACTTC; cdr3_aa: CASSYSPGLAGAQYF
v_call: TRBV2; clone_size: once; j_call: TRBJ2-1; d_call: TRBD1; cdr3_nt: TGTGCCAGCAGTGAAGTTCCACAGGGGAACAATGAGCAGTTCTTC; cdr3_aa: CASSEVPQGNNEQFF
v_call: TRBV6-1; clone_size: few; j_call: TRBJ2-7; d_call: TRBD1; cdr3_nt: TGTGCCAGCAGACAGGGACAGACGGCCTACGAGCAGTACTTC; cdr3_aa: CASRQGQTAYEQYF
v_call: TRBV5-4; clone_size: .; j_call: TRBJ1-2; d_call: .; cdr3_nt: TGTGCCAGCAGCTTGTTGGGGGATACTAACTATGGCTACACCTTC; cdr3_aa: CASSLLGDTNYGYTF
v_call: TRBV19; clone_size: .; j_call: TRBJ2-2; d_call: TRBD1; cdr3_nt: TGTGCCAGTAGTTCCTCCGGGACAGGGTACACCGGGGAGCTGTTTTTT; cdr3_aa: CASSSSGTGYTGELFF
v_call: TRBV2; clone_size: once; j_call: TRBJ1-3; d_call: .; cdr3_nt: TGTGCCAGCAGTGAATGGTCCACCCGAGAGGGCTCTGGAAACACCATATATTTT; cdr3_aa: CASSEWSTREGSGNTIYF
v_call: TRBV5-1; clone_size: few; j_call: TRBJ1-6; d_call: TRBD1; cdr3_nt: TGCGCCAGCAGCTACGGGACAGGGGATAATTCACCCCTCCACTTT; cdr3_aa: CASSYGTGDNSPLHF
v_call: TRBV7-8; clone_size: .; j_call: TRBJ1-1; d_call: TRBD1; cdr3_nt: TGTGCCAGCAGCTTAACCGGGACAGCGAACACTGAAGCTTTCTTT; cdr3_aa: CASSLTGTANTEAFF
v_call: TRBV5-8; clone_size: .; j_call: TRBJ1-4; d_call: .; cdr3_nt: TGTGCCAGCAGCTTGCCGGATGGGAAACTGTTTTTT; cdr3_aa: CASSLPDGKLFF
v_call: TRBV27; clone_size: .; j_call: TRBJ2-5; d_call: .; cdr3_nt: TGTGCCAGCAGGCGCCAAGAGACCCAGTACTTC; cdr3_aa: CASRRQETQYF
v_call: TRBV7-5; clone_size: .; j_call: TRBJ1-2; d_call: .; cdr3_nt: TGTGCCAGAACCCTTAGGACAGGACAAGTGCAATATAAGAACTATGGCTACACCTTC; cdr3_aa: CARTLRTGQVQYKNYGYTF
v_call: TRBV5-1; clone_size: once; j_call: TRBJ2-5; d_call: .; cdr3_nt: TGCGCCAGCAGCCCATCAAGAACACAGTACCAAGAGACCCAGTACTTC; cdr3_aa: CASSPSRTQYQETQYF
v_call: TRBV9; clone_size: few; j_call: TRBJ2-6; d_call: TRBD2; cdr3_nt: TGTGCCAGCAGCGTAGGGGGAGGGTCGACCGGGGCCAACGTCCTGACTTTC; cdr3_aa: CASSVGGGSTGANVLTF
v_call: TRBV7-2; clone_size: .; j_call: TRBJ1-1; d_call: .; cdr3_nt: TGTGCCAGCAGCCGCCCGGATCCGAACACTGAAGCTTTCTTT; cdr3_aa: CASSRPDPNTEAFF
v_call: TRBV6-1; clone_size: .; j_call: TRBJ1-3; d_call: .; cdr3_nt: TGTGCCAGCAGCACGACAAGCTCTGGAAACACCATATATTTT; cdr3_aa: CASSTTSSGNTIYF